Listed below are T cell receptor beta chains from one sample, sequenced in a study of cytomegalovirus exposure and HLA in healthy donors. TCRdb keeps only in-frame clones here, not all; method: immunoSEQ multiplex PCR. The sample holds around 30,000 clones. What was sequenced was PBMCs. These receptor sequences come from a young man in good health and CMV-seronegative. Each CDR3 is given with its conserved first and last residue.

v_gene: TRBV5-1
CDR3aa: CASRSRGGRAYNSPLHF

v_gene: TRBV5-1
CDR3aa: CASSSYGLAGGQETQYF

v_gene: TRBV28
CDR3aa: CASSYDAGGSYNEQFF

v_gene: TRBV29-1
CDR3aa: CSVRLAGVTDTQYF

v_gene: TRBV18
CDR3aa: CASLPGLGETQYF

v_gene: TRBV5-1
CDR3aa: CASSLARGADTQYF

v_gene: TRBV5-4
CDR3aa: CASSWGLAGMDTQYF

v_gene: TRBV7-9
CDR3aa: CASRPDSWTEAFF

v_gene: TRBV2
CDR3aa: CASRIGGIGNTIYF

v_gene: TRBV4-3
CDR3aa: CASSQDLVGETQYF

v_gene: TRBV5-1
CDR3aa: CASSAGRVLEQYF

v_gene: TRBV5-6
CDR3aa: CASSLGEVGRYGYTF

v_gene: TRBV28
CDR3aa: CASSFSGSSYNSPLHF

v_gene: TRBV7-2
CDR3aa: CASSLRGTGGRTGELFF

v_gene: TRBV6-5
CDR3aa: CASRQGVGIEQFF

v_gene: TRBV2
CDR3aa: CASSRTALDYGYTF

v_gene: TRBV5-1
CDR3aa: CASGTPYEQYF

v_gene: TRBV18
CDR3aa: CASSPGQGAFSYGYTF

v_gene: TRBV30
CDR3aa: CAWSDVLAGAAKNIQYF

v_gene: TRBV5-4
CDR3aa: CASRRGGFLRSLPHYGYTF

v_gene: TRBV6-5
CDR3aa: CASTRNRGAYEQYF

v_gene: TRBV30
CDR3aa: CAWSIGAGTYEQYF

v_gene: TRBV11-3
CDR3aa: CASSLGGSSYEQYF

v_gene: TRBV30
CDR3aa: CAWVPGTRRNTGELFF

v_gene: TRBV9
CDR3aa: CASSPGGTQYF

v_gene: TRBV6-1
CDR3aa: CASKFGTGTSYEQYF

v_gene: TRBV30
CDR3aa: CAWTGANEQFF

v_gene: TRBV6-6
CDR3aa: CASSLGEGTPMEQYF

v_gene: TRBV5-8
CDR3aa: CASSFKGLGPGTEAFF

v_gene: TRBV15
CDR3aa: CATSRGSSGATDTQYF

v_gene: TRBV4-2
CDR3aa: CASSQESEPLFHYEQYF

v_gene: TRBV6-5
CDR3aa: CASTPGGGRPFF

v_gene: TRBV28
CDR3aa: CASSLGRGLAGGFRYF

v_gene: TRBV11-2
CDR3aa: CASTSPVSYEQYF

v_gene: TRBV18
CDR3aa: CASSPMGGRQYF

v_gene: TRBV10-3
CDR3aa: CAIRQDLGQGNEKLFF

v_gene: TRBV13
CDR3aa: CASSSAGLFQETQYF

v_gene: TRBV28
CDR3aa: CASMPPQGQGKYEQYF

v_gene: TRBV27
CDR3aa: CASSFSAGSYEQYF

v_gene: TRBV30
CDR3aa: CAWSVLQGTDTQYF